Below are 9 T cell receptor beta chains sequenced from a single sample in a study of T cell responses to AZD1222 COVID-19 vaccine. TCRdb's table, derived via immunoSEQ multiplex PCR, lists solely in-frame clones and lacks some. The sample yields 90,000 to 150,000 clones, around 87% seen once. The source material was peripheral blood, sampled on day 0 of AZD1222 vaccination. The receptors shown here come from an adult in good health.

This chain links TRBV6-1 with TRBJ1-1; D is uncertain. CDR3 size: 16 residues. Trimming removed 2 bases from V and 1 base from J, with 14 bases in between. Germline V gene lookup returns CDR1 MNHNS and CDR2 SASEGT. The CDR3 region has the DNA TGTGCCAGCAGTGAAACCCTGACGCGGAAGAACACTGAAGCTTTCTTT. Protein: CASSETLTRKNTEAFF.

The chain employs TRBV3-1 (or the pseudogene TRBV3-2) and TRBJ1-2; 7 bases fit TRBD1. V shed 4 bases, J shed 7 bases, and the junction held 3 bases outside the gene matches. CDR3 length: 12 amino acids. The germline gives CDR1 LGHDT, CDR2 YNNKEL (reference sequence). The CDR3 is CASSPGQLGYTF. The CDR3 DNA reads as TGTGCCAGCAGCCCGGGACAGCTTGGCTACACCTTC.

This chain joins TRBV12-5 and TRBJ1-1, with D possibly matching TRBD1 (5 bases). V lost 8 bases and J 5 bases, leaving 12 bases between the germline ends. Germline CDR1 LGHNT, CDR2 FRNRAP. There are 12 residues in the CDR3. The CDR3 DNA reads as TGTGCTAGTATCTGGGGGGGGACTGAAGCTTTCTTT. This sequence encodes CASIWGGTEAFF. Full variable domain (rest looked up from reference TRBV12-5 and TRBJ1-1): DARVTQTPRHKVTEMGQEVTMRCQPILGHNTVFWYRQTMMQGLELLAYFRNRAPLDDSGMPKDRFSAEMPDATLATLKIQPSEPRDSAVYFCASIWGGTEAFFGQGTRLTVV.

CDR3 sequence reads: CASSRSGGQETQYF. In DNA, the CDR3 is TGCGCCAGCAGCAGAAGCGGGGGACAAGAGACCCAGTACTTC. The genes are TRBV5-1 and TRBJ2-5, with 8 bases matching TRBD2. This CDR3 spans 14 amino acids. Germline V lookup: CDR1 SGHRS, CDR2 YFSETQ. With 4 bases clipped from V and 2 bases from J, the junction kept 4 bases outside the gene matches.

The J gene is TRBJ1-3, the V gene TRBV11-2; 7 nucleotides line up with TRBD1. Trimming took 5 bases from V and 2 from J; bases not matched to a gene: 15. The CDR3 extends over 18 amino acids. Germline V CDR1 and CDR2: SGHAT, FQNNGV. The CDR3: CASSMKGTALSPGNTIYF. DNA of the CDR3: TGTGCCAGCAGCATGAAAGGGACAGCTCTCTCTCCTGGAAACACCATATATTTT.

This sequence joins TRBV7-3 and TRBJ2-3; D is possibly TRBD2 (6 bases). The V gene's germline CDR1 is SGHTA and CDR2 FQGTGA. The CDR3 is 15 residues long. V was pared by 2 bases and J by 3 bases, with 12 bases between. The CDR3 spells CASSLAGGSTDTQYF. CDR3 DNA sequence: TGTGCCAGCAGCTTAGCCGGGGGTAGTACAGATACGCAGTATTTT.

The rearrangement joins TRBV10-3 to TRBJ2-5, with 8 bases matching TRBD2. The ends lost 10 bases at V and 5 bases at J; junction bases unmatched: 15. The CDR3 covers 15 residues. Germline-derived CDR1 and CDR2 are ENHRY and SYGVKD. DNA for the CDR3: TGTGCCACCAAGGAGGTTTTAGCGGGGACTGAGACCCAGTACTTC. Protein: CATKEVLAGTETQYF.

The V gene is TRBV14, the J gene TRBJ1-2; D is ambiguous. CDR1 is SGHDN, CDR2 FVKESK, per germline. The CDR3 totals 12 residues. V gave up 4 bases and J gave up 4 bases, with 7 bases separating them. CDR3 nucleotide sequence: TGTGCCAGCAGCCTCAGTGGCTATGGCTACACCTTC. Protein product: CASSLSGYGYTF.

CDR3 DNA: TGTGCCAGCAGTTTGTCCGGGACCATTCAGCCCCAGCATTTT. It specifies CASSLSGTIQPQHF. The chain joins TRBV28 to TRBJ1-5; D may be TRBD1 (5 bases). This CDR3 comprises 14 residues. Germline values: CDR1 MDHEN, CDR2 SYDVKM. Deletions cut 3 bases from V and 6 bases from J, with 12 bases between.